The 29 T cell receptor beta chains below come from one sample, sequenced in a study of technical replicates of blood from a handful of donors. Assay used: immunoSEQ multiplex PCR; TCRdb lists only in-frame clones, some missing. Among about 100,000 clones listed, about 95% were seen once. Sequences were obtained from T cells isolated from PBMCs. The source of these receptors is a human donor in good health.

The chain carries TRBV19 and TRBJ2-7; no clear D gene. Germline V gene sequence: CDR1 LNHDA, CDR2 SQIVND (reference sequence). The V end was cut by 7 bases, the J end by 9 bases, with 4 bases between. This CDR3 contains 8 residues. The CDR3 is CASKRQYF. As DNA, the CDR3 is TGTGCCAGTAAGCGGCAGTACTTC.

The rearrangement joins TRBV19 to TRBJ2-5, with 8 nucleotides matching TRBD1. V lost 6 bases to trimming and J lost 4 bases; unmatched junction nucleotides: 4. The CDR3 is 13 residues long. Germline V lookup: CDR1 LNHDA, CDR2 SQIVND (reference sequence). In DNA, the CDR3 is TGTGCCAGTAGGGACAGGGTGAGAGAGACCCAGTACTTC. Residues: CASRDRVRETQYF. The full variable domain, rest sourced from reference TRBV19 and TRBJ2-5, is DGGITQSPKYLFRKEGQNVTLSCEQNLNHDAMYWYRQDPGQGLRLIYYSQIVNDFQKGDIAEGYSVSREKKESFPLTVTSAQKNPTAFYLCASRDRVRETQYFGPGTRLLVL.

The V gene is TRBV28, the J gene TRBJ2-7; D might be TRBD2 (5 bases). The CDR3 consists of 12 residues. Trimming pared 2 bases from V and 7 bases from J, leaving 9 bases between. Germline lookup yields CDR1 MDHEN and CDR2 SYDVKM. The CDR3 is CASSLPGWEQYF. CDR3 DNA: TGTGCCAGCAGTTTACCGGGGTGGGAGCAGTACTTC.

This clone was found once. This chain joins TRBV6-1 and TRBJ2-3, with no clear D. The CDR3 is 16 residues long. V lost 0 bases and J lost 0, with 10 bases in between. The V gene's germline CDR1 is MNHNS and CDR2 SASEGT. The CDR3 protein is CASSEAVGGSTDTQYF. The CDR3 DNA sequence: TGTGCCAGCAGTGAAGCAGTTGGCGGCAGCACAGATACGCAGTATTTT.

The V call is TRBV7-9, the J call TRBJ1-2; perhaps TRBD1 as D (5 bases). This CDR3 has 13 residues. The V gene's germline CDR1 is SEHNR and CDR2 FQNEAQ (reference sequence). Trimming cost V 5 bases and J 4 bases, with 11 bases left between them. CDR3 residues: CASSARVAYGYTF. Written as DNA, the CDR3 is TGTGCCAGCAGCGCCAGGGTCGCCTATGGCTACACCTTC.

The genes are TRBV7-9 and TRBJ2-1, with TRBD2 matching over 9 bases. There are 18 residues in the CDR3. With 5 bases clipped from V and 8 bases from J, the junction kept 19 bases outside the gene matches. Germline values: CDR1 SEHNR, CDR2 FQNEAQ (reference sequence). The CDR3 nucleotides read TGTGCCAGCAGCGTCATTGTTCAGGGTAGCGGGGGTCGGGATGAGCAGTTCTTC. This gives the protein CASSVIVQGSGGRDEQFF.

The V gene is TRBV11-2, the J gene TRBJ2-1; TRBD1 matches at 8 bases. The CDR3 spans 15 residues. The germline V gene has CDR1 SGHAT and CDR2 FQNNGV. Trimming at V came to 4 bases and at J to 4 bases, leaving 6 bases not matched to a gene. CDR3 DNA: TGTGCCAGCAGCTCGACGGACAGGGAGTACAATGAGCAGTTCTTC. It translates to CASSSTDREYNEQFF.

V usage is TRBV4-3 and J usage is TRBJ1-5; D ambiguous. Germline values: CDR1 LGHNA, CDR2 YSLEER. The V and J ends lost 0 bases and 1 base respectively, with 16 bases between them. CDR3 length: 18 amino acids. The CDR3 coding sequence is TGCGCCAGCAGCCAAGAAATTCCGGTTTTACTGAGCAATCAGCCCCAGCATTTT. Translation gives CASSQEIPVLLSNQPQHF.

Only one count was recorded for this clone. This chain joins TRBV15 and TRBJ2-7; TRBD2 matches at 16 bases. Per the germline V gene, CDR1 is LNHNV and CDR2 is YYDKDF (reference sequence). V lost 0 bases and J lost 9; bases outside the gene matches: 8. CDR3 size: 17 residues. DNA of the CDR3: TGTGCCACCAGCAGAGACGCTCCGGGACTAGCGGGAGGGCGGCAGTACTTC. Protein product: CATSRDAPGLAGGRQYF. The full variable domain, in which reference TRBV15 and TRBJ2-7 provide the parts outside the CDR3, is DAMVIQNPRYQVTQFGKPVTLSCSQTLNHNVMYWYQQKSSQAPKLLFHYYDKDFNNEADTPDNFQSRRPNTSFCFLDIRSPGLGDTAMYLCATSRDAPGLAGGRQYFGPGTRLTVT.

The CDR3 coding sequence is TGTGCCAGCAGTGAGCCGGGATTAAATGAAAAACTGTTTTTT. Amino acid sequence: CASSEPGLNEKLFF. V is TRBV6-1 and J is TRBJ1-4, with D unclear. The germline CDR1 and CDR2 sequences are MNHNS and SASEGT. V was trimmed by 3 bases and J by 5 bases, leaving 10 bases between them. The CDR3 covers 14 residues.

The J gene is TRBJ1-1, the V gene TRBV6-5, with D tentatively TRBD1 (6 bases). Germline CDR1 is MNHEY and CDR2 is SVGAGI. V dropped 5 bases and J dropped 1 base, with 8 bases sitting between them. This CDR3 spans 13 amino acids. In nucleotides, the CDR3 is TGTGCCAGCAGTAGGACAGAGAACACTGAAGCTTTCTTT. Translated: CASSRTENTEAFF.

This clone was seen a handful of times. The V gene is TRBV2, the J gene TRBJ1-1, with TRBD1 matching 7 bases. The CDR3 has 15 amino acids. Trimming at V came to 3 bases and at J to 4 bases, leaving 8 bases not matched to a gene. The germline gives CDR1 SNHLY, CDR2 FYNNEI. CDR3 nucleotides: TGTGCCAGCAGTGATGAACAGGGGTTAGGCACTGAAGCTTTCTTT. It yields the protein CASSDEQGLGTEAFF. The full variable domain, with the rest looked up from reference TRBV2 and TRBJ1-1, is EPEVTQTPSHQVTQMGQEVILRCVPISNHLYFYWYRQILGQKVEFLVSFYNNEISEKSEIFDDQFSVERPDGSNFTLKIRSTKLEDSAMYFCASSDEQGLGTEAFFGQGTRLTVV.

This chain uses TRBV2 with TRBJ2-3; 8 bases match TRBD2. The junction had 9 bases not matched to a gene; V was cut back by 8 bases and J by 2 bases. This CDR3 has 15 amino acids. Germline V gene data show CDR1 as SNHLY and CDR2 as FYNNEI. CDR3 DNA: TGTGCCAGCGCGGCGGGAGGAGCCCTCACAGATACGCAGTATTTT. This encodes CASAAGGALTDTQYF. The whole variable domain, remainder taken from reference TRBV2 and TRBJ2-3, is EPEVTQTPSHQVTQMGQEVILRCVPISNHLYFYWYRQILGQKVEFLVSFYNNEISEKSEIFDDQFSVERPDGSNFTLKIRSTKLEDSAMYFCASAAGGALTDTQYFGPGTRLTVL.

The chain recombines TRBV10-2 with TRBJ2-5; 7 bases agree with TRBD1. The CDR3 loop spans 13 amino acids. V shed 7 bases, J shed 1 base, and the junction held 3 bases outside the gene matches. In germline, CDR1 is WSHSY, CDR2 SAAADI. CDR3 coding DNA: TGCGCCAGCAAAGACAGGGTCCAAGAGACCCAGTACTTC. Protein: CASKDRVQETQYF.

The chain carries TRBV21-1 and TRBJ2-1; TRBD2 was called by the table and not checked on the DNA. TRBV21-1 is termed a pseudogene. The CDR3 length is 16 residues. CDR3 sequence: CASSKGPEGSYNEQFF. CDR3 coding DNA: TGTGCCAGCAGCAAAGGCCCGGAGGGCTCCTACAATGAGCAGTTCTTC.

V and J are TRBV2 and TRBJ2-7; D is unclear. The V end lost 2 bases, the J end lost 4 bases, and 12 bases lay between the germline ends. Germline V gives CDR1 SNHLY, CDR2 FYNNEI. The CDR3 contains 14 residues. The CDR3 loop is CASSEPGQSYEQYF. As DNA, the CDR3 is TGTGCCAGCAGTGAACCTGGGCAGTCTTACGAGCAGTACTTC.

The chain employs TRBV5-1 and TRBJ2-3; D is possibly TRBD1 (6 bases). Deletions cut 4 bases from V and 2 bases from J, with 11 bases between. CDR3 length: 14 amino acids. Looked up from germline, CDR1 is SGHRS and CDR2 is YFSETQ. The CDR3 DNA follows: TGCGCCAGCAGCCAGGACAGTAACACAGATACGCAGTATTTT. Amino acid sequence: CASSQDSNTDTQYF.

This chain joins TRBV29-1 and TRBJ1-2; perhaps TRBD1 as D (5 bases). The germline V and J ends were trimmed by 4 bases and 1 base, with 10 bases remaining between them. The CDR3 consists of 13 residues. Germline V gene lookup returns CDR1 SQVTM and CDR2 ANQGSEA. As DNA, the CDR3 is TGCAGCGTTGCAGGGCGGCTTAACTATGGCTACACCTTC. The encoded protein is CSVAGRLNYGYTF.

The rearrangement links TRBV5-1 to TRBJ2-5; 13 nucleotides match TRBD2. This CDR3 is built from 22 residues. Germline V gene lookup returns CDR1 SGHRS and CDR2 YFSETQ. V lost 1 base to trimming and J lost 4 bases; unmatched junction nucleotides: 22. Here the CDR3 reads CASSLPTGGTGTSGDRIETQYF. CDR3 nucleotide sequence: TGCGCCAGCAGCTTGCCCACAGGGGGCACTGGGACTAGCGGGGATAGGATAGAGACCCAGTACTTC.

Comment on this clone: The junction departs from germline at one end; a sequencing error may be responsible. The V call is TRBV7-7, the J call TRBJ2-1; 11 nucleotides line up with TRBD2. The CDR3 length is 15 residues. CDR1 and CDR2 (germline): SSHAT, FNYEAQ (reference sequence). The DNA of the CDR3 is TGTGCTAGCAGCTCGGGACTAGCGGCCCTAAATGAGCAGTTCTTC. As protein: CASSSGLAALNEQFF.

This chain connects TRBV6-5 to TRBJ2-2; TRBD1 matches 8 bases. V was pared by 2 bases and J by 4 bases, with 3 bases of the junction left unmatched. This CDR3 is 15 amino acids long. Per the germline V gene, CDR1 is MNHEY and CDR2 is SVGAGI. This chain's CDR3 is CASSYGQGFTGELFF. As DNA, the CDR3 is TGTGCCAGCAGTTACGGACAGGGATTCACCGGGGAGCTGTTTTTT.

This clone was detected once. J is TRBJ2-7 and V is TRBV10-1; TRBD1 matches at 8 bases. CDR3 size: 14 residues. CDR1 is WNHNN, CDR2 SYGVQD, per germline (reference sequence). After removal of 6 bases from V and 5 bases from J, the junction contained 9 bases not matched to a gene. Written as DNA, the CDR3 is TGCGCCAGCAGGGATGACAGGGGAAGGCACGAGCAGTACTTC. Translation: CASRDDRGRHEQYF.

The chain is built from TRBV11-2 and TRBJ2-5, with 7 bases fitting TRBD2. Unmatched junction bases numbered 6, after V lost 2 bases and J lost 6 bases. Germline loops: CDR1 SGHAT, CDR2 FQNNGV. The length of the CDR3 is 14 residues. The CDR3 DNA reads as TGTGCCAGCAGCTTACAAGCGGGATCTCAGACCCAGTACTTC. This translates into CASSLQAGSQTQYF.

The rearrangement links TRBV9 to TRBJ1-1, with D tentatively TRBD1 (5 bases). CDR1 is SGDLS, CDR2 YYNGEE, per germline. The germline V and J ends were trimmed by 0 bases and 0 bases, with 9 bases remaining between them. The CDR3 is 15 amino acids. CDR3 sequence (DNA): TGTGCCAGCAGCGTAGGCCCAGGGCTGAACACTGAAGCTTTCTTT. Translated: CASSVGPGLNTEAFF.

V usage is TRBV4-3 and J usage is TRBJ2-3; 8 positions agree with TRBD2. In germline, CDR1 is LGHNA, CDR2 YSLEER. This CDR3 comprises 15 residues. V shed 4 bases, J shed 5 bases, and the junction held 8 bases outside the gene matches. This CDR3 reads CASSRGGTSGDTQYF. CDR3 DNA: TGCGCCAGCAGCCGAGGGGGAACTAGCGGAGATACGCAGTATTTT.

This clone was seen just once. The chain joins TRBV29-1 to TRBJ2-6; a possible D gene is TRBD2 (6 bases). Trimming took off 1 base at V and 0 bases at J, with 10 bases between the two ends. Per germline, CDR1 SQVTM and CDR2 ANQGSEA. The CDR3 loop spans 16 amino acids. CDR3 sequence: CSVEGQGLSGANVLTF. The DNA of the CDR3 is TGCAGCGTTGAAGGCCAGGGACTCTCTGGGGCCAACGTCCTGACTTTC.

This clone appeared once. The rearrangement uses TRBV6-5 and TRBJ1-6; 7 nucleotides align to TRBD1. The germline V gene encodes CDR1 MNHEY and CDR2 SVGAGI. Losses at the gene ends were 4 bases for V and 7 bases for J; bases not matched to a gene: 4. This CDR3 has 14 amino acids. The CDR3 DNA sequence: TGTGCCAGCAGTTCCGGACAGGTGAATTCACCCCTCCACTTT. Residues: CASSSGQVNSPLHF.

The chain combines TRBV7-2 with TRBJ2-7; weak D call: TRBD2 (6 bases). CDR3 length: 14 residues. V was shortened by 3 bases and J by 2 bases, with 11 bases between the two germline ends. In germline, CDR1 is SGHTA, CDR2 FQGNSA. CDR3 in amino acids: CASSFLATPYEQYF. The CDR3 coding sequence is TGTGCCAGCAGCTTTCTAGCGACCCCCTACGAGCAGTACTTC.

The CDR3 loop is CASGTGAGNEKLFF. The CDR3 coding sequence is TGTGCCAGCGGGACTGGGGCAGGGAATGAAAAACTGTTTTTT. The chain recombines TRBV27 with TRBJ1-4; weak D call: TRBD1 (5 bases). Trimming shortened V by 8 bases and J by 5 bases, and 15 bases separated the two germline ends. Germline V CDR1 and CDR2: MNHEY, SMNVEV (reference sequence). The CDR3 runs 14 residues.